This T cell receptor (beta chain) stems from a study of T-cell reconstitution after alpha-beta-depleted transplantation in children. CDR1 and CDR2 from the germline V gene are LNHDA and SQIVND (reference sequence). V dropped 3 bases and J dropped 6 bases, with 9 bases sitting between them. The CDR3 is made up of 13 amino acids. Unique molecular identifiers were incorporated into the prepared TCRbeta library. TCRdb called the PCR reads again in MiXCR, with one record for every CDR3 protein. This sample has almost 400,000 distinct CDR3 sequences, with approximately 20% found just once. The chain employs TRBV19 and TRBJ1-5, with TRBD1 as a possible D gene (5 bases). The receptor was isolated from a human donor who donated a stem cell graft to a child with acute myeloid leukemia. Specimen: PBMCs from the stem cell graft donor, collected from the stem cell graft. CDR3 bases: TGTGCCAGTAGTATCCCAGGGAGTCAGCCCCAGCATTTT. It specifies CASSIPGSQPQHF.